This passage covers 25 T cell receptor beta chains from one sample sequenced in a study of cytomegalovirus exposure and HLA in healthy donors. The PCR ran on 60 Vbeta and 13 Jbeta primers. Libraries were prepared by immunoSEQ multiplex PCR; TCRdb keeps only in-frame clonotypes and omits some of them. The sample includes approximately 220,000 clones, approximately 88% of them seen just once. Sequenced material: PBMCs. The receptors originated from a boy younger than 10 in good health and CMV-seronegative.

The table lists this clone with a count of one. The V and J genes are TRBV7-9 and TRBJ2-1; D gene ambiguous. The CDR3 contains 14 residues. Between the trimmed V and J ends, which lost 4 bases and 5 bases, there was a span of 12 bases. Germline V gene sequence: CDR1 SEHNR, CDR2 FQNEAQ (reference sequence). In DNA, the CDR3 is TGTGCCAGCAGCTCCCTGGAACAGAACAATGAGCAGTTCTTC. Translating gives CASSSLEQNNEQFF.

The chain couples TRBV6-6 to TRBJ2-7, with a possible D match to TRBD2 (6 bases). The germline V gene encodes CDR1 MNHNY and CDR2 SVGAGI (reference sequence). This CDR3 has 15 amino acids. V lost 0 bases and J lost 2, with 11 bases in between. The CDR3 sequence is CASSYSGGNPYEQYF. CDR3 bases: TGTGCCAGCAGTTACTCGGGGGGAAATCCCTACGAGCAGTACTTC.

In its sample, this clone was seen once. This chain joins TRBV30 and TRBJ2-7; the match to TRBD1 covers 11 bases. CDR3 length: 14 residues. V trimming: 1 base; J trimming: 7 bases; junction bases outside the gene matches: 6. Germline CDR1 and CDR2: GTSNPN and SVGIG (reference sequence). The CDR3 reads CAWSAGQGAREQYF. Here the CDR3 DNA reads TGTGCCTGGAGTGCCGGACAGGGGGCGCGGGAGCAGTACTTC.

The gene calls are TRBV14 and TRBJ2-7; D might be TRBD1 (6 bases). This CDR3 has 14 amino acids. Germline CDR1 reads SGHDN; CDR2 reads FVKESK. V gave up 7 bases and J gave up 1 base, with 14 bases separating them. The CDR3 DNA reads TGTGCCAGCATTACCGGGACAAAGTCCTACGAGCAGTACTTC. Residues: CASITGTKSYEQYF.

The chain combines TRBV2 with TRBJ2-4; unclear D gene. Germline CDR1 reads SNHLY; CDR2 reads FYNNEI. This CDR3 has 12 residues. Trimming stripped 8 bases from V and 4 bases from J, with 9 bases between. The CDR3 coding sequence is TGTGCCAGCCGCCCACAGAAAAACATTCAGTACTTC. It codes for CASRPQKNIQYF.

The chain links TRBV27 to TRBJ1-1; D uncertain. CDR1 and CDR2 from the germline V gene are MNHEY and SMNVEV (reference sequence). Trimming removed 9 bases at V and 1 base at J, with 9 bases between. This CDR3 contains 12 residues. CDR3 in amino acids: CASLSGNTEAFF. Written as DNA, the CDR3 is TGTGCCAGTCTATCGGGGAACACTGAAGCTTTCTTT.

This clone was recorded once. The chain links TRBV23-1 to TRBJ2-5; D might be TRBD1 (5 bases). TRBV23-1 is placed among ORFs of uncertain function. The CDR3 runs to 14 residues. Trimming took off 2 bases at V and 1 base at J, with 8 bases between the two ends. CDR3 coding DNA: TGCGCCAGCAGTCAACCAGGGTCCCAAGAGACCCAGTACTTC. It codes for CASSQPGSQETQYF.

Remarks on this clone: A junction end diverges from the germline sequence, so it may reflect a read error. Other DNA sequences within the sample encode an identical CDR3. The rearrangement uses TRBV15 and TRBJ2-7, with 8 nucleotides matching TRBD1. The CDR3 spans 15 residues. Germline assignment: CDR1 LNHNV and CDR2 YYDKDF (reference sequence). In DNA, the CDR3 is TGTGCCACCAGCAGATTGCAGGGGGCGACGTACGAGCAGTACTTT. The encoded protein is CATSRLQGATYEQYF. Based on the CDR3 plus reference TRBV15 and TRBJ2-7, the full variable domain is DAMVIQNPRYQVTQFGKPVTLSCSQTLNHNVMYWYQQKSSQAPKLLFHYYDKDFNNEADTPDNFQSRRPNTSFCFLDIRSPGLGDTAMYLCATSRLQGATYEQYFGPGTRLTVT.

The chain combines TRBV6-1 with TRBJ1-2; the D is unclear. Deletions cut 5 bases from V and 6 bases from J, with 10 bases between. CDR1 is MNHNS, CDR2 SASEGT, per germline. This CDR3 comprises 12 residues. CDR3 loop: CASSSRGNGYTF. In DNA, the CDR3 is TGTGCCAGCAGTTCACGGGGAAATGGCTACACCTTC.

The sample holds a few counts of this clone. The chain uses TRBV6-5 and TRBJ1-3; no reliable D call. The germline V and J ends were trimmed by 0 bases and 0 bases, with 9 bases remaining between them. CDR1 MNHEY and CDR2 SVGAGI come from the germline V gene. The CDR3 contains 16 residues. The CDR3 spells CASSYSESSSGNTIYF. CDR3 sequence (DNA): TGTGCCAGCAGTTACTCGGAGTCTTCCTCTGGAAACACCATATATTTT.

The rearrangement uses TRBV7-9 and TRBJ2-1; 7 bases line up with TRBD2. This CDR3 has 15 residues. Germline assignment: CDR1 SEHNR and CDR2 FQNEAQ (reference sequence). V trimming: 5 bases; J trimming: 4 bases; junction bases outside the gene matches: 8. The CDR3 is CASSILATLYNEQFF. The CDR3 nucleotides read TGTGCCAGCAGCATACTAGCGACCCTATACAATGAGCAGTTCTTC.

The DNA of the CDR3 is TGCAGCGTGCCGGGTTCGGAAGCTTTCTTT. Amino acids: CSVPGSEAFF. The chain combines TRBV29-1 with TRBJ1-1; D not resolved. CDR1 and CDR2 from the germline V gene are SQVTM and ANQGSEA. This CDR3 is built from 10 residues. Trimming left V 6 bases short and J 8 bases short, with 10 bases between.

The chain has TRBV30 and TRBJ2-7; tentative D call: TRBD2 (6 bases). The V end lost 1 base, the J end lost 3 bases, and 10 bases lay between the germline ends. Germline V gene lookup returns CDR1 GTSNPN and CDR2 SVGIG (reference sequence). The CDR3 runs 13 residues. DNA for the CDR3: TGTGCCTGGAGTGGTAGCGGAAGCTACGAGCAGTACTTC. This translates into CAWSGSGSYEQYF.

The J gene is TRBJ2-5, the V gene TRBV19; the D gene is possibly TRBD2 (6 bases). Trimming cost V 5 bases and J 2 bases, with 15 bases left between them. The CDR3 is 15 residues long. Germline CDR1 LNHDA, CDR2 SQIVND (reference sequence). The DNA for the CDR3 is TGTGCCAGTAGTCCCCTGGCGGGGTTACAAGAGACCCAGTACTTC. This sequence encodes CASSPLAGLQETQYF.

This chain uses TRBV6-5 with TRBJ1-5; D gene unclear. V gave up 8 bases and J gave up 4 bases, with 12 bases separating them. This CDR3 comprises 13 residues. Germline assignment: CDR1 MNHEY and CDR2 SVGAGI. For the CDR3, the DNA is TGTGCCAGCTCAGCGGGCGGAAATCAGCCCCAGCATTTT. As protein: CASSAGGNQPQHF.

In DNA form, the CDR3 reads TGTGCCAGCAGCCTCCGGACAGGAGATAATGAAAAACTGTTTTTT. Residues: CASSLRTGDNEKLFF. The V gene is TRBV7-9, the J gene TRBJ1-4, with TRBD1 matching over 7 bases. Per germline, CDR1 SEHNR and CDR2 FQNEAQ (reference sequence). The CDR3 runs 15 residues. V lost 5 bases, J lost 4 bases, and 7 bases stayed unmatched. Variable domain in full (rest from reference TRBV7-9 and TRBJ1-4): DTGVSQNPRHKITKRGQNVTFRCDPISEHNRLYWYRQTLGQGPEFLTYFQNEAQLEKSRLLSDRFSAERPKGSFSTLEIQRTEQGDSAMYLCASSLRTGDNEKLFFGSGTQLSVL.

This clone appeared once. The CDR3 nucleotides are TGTGCCTGGAGCGCCTACTCTAGCGGGGGGTCAGATACGCAGTATTTT. Translating gives CAWSAYSSGGSDTQYF. The rearrangement uses TRBV30 and TRBJ2-3; TRBD2 agrees at 11 bases. The CDR3 length is 16 residues. CDR1 is GTSNPN, CDR2 SVGIG, per germline (reference sequence). V was clipped by 3 bases and J by 4 bases; unmatched bases: 9.

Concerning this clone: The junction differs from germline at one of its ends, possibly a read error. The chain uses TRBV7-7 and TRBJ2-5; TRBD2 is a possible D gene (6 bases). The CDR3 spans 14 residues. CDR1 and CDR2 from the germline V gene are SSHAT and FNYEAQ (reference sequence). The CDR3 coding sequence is TGTGCTAGCAGCTTTTGGGGCCGGGGGGAGACCCAGTACTTC. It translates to CASSFWGRGETQYF.

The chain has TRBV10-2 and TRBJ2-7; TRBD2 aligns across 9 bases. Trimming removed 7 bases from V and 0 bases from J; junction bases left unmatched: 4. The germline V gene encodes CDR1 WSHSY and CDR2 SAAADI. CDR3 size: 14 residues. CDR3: CASTGAGGSYEQYF. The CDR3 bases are TGCGCCAGCACCGGAGCGGGGGGCTCCTACGAGCAGTACTTC.

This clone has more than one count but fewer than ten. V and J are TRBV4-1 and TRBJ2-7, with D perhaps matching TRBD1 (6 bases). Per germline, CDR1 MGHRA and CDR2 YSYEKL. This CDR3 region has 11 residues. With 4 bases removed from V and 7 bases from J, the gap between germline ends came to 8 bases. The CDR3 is CASSRDREQYF. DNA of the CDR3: TGCGCCAGCAGCCGAGACAGGGAGCAGTACTTC.

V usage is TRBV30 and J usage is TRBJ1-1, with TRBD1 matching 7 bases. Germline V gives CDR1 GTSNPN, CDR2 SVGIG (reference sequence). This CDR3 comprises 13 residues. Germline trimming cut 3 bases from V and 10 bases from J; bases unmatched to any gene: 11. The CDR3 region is CAWSVRTGVSAFF. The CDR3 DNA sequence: TGTGCCTGGAGCGTCCGAACAGGGGTATCAGCTTTCTTT.

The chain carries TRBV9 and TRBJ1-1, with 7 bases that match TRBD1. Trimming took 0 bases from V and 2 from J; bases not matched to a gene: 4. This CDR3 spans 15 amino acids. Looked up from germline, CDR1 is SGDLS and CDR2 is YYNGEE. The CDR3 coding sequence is TGTGCCAGCAGCGTAGTTCCAGGGGGTAACACTGAAGCTTTCTTT. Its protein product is CASSVVPGGNTEAFF.

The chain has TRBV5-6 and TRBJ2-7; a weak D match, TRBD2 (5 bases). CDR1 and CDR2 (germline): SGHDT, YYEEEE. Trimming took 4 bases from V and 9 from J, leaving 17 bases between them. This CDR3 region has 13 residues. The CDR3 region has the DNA TGTGCCAGCAGCATAGGGAGTTCCGGCGGGCAGTACTTC. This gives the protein CASSIGSSGGQYF.

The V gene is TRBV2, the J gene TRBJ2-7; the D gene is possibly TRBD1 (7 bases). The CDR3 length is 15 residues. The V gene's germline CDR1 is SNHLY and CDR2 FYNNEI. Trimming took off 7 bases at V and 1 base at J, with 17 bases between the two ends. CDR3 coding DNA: TGTGCCAGCACAGGGGGAGCGGGTCCGTCCTACGAGCAGTACTTC. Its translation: CASTGGAGPSYEQYF.

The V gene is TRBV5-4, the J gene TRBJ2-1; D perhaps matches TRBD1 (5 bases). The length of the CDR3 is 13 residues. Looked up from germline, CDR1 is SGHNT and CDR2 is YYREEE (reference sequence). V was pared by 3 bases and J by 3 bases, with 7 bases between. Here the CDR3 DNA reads TGTGCCAGCAGCTCTGACAGCTACAATGAGCAGTTCTTC. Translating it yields CASSSDSYNEQFF.